Below, 13 T cell receptor beta chains from the same sample are listed, as sequenced in a study of technical replicates of blood from a few donors. The protocol was immunoSEQ multiplex PCR, while the TCRdb copy is restricted to in-frame clones and leaves out a portion. The table has some 80,000 clones, approximately 90% seen once. Sequencing was done on a sample of T cells isolated from PBMCs. The receptor set was obtained from a human donor in good health.

The CDR3 sequence: CASSQDTGGTSYEQYF. The CDR3 DNA reads as TGTGCCAGCAGCCAAGACACAGGGGGTACCTCCTACGAGCAGTACTTC. The chain links TRBV14 to TRBJ2-7; 8 bases line up with TRBD1. This CDR3 region has 16 residues. The V gene end was trimmed by 0 bases and the J gene end by 0 bases; junction bases not matched to a gene: 4. Germline CDR1 SGHDN, CDR2 FVKESK.

CDR3 in DNA: TGTGCCAGCAGCTTGAGGTCAGTCCGGGACAGGGGGAAGGCTTTCTTT. It encodes CASSLRSVRDRGKAFF. V is TRBV7-8 and J is TRBJ1-1; 11 nucleotides align to TRBD1. With 3 bases clipped from V and 11 bases from J, the junction kept 14 bases outside the gene matches. The CDR3 has 16 amino acids. The germline gives CDR1 SGHVS, CDR2 FQNEAQ.

The chain uses TRBV13 and TRBJ2-5, with a possible D match to TRBD1 (5 bases). With 2 bases removed from V and 5 bases from J, the gap between germline ends came to 12 bases. Per germline, CDR1 PRHDT and CDR2 FYEKMQ (reference sequence). The CDR3 length is 14 residues. The CDR3 loop is CASSLTRAAETQYF. CDR3 in DNA: TGTGCCAGCAGCTTAACCAGGGCGGCGGAGACCCAGTACTTC.

The genes are TRBV27 and TRBJ2-7, with 7 bases identical to TRBD1. V shed 3 bases and J 4 bases; nucleotides not matched to a gene: 6. From germline, CDR1 is MNHEY and CDR2 SMNVEV (reference sequence). The CDR3 has 14 residues. In nucleotides, the CDR3 is TGTGCCAGCAGTTTCGGACAGGTCGGGTACGAGCAGTACTTC. It translates to CASSFGQVGYEQYF.

This sequence joins TRBV6-5 and TRBJ2-3; a weak D match, TRBD2 (5 bases). CDR3 length: 14 residues. In germline, CDR1 is MNHEY, CDR2 SVGAGI. Deletions cut 5 bases from V and 8 bases from J, with 17 bases between. The CDR3 DNA reads as TGTGCCAGCAGTACCCTGGACTCTCCATCTACGCAGTATTTT. Its protein is CASSTLDSPSTQYF.

The gene calls are TRBV2 and TRBJ2-1, with TRBD1 matching 10 bases. The germline V gene encodes CDR1 SNHLY and CDR2 FYNNEI. The CDR3 is made up of 13 amino acids. Trimming removed 5 bases from V and 6 bases from J; junction bases left unmatched: 1. This chain's CDR3 is CASSRDRGNEQFF. The CDR3 DNA follows: TGTGCCAGCAGTCGGGACAGGGGCAATGAGCAGTTCTTC.

The J gene is TRBJ2-1, the V gene TRBV5-4; 10 bases fit TRBD1. V lost 4 bases to trimming and J lost 4 bases; unmatched junction nucleotides: 11. The CDR3 covers 17 residues. Germline lookup yields CDR1 SGHNT and CDR2 YYREEE (reference sequence). The CDR3 here is CASSAGTGAHRYNEQFF. The CDR3 DNA reads TGTGCCAGCAGCGCGGGGACAGGGGCCCATCGGTACAATGAGCAGTTCTTC.

The chain employs TRBV4-1 and TRBJ1-1; no reliable D call. Germline V gene data show CDR1 as MGHRA and CDR2 as YSYEKL. This CDR3 region has 15 residues. Trimming took 4 bases from V and 4 from J, leaving 16 bases between them. DNA of the CDR3: TGCGCCAGCAGCCCTCGGAGGCGGGAGAGCACTGAAGCTTTCTTT. Translating it yields CASSPRRRESTEAFF.

This sequence joins TRBV7-8 and TRBJ2-6; the match to TRBD1 covers 10 bases. This CDR3 has 19 residues. V shed 3 bases and J 2 bases; nucleotides not matched to a gene: 10. CDR1 and CDR2 (germline): SGHVS, FQNEAQ. The CDR3 spells CASSFRQGAIVTGANVLTF. The CDR3, as DNA: TGTGCCAGCAGCTTCCGACAGGGGGCAATAGTCACTGGGGCCAACGTCCTGACTTTC.

This rearrangement joins TRBV4-1 to TRBJ2-7, with D perhaps matching TRBD1 (6 bases). V lost 5 bases and J lost 4, with 21 bases in between. There are 16 residues in the CDR3. Per germline, CDR1 MGHRA and CDR2 YSYEKL. The chain's CDR3 is CASSYLTGTTLYEQYF. CDR3 DNA sequence: TGCGCCAGCAGCTACCTTACCGGGACAACCCTTTACGAGCAGTACTTC.

The genes are TRBV27 and TRBJ2-7, with TRBD1 matching over 7 bases. The junction had 12 bases not matched to a gene; V was cut back by 7 bases and J by 3 bases. This CDR3 spans 15 amino acids. CDR1 and CDR2 (germline): MNHEY, SMNVEV (reference sequence). The CDR3 here is CASTYSGTAHYEQYF. CDR3 in DNA: TGTGCCAGCACTTATTCCGGGACAGCTCACTACGAGCAGTACTTC.

This rearrangement joins TRBV6-4 to TRBJ2-2; 11 bases map to TRBD1. CDR3 length: 17 amino acids. Germline CDR1 and CDR2: MRHNA and SNTAGT. The V gene end was trimmed by 3 bases and the J gene end by 7 bases; junction bases not matched to a gene: 10. CDR3 DNA: TGTGCCAGCAGTGAAGCGGTCGGGACAGGGGGTATCGGGGAGCTGTTTTTT. Translation gives CASSEAVGTGGIGELFF.

This rearrangement joins TRBV15 to TRBJ2-7, with TRBD1 matching over 10 bases. Looked up from germline, CDR1 is LNHNV and CDR2 is YYDKDF (reference sequence). The CDR3 loop spans 15 amino acids. After removal of 1 base from V and 0 bases from J, the junction contained 0 bases not matched to a gene. The CDR3 DNA reads as TGTGCCACCAGCAGAGGGACAGGGGGCTCCTACGAGCAGTACTTC. Protein product: CATSRGTGGSYEQYF.